The source of this T cell receptor beta chain is a study of T cell repertoires in cytomegalovirus infection. Study background: The authors used CMV epitopes that were HLA-C-restricted (recently identified) and HLA-B-restricted (well studied). Study outcomes and limitations: Predominance within the ex vivo response was attributable to HLA-C-restricted CMV-specific TCR beta clonotypes.

V shed 6 bases and J shed 0 bases, with 11 bases lying between them. The CDR3 spans 14 residues. The germline V gene encodes CDR1 MNHNY and CDR2 SVGAGI (reference sequence). Each CDR3 protein gets one entry after TCRdb re-called the reads with MiXCR. This table holds about a million distinct CDR3 sequences, less than 35% found once. This clonotype was observed a few times. Its antigen is still unknown. The sequence came from a human donor in good health (CMV status not recorded). Some clones in this sample may be carry-over from other donors' samples. The specimen comprised cultured CD8+ T cells from PBMCs, sampled from culture after CMV antigen stimulation. The chain uses TRBV6-6 and TRBJ1-1; TRBD1 is a possible D gene (6 bases). CDR3 DNA: TGTGCCAGCAGAACCAGGGGCATGAACACTGAAGCTTTCTTT. Protein: CASRTRGMNTEAFF.